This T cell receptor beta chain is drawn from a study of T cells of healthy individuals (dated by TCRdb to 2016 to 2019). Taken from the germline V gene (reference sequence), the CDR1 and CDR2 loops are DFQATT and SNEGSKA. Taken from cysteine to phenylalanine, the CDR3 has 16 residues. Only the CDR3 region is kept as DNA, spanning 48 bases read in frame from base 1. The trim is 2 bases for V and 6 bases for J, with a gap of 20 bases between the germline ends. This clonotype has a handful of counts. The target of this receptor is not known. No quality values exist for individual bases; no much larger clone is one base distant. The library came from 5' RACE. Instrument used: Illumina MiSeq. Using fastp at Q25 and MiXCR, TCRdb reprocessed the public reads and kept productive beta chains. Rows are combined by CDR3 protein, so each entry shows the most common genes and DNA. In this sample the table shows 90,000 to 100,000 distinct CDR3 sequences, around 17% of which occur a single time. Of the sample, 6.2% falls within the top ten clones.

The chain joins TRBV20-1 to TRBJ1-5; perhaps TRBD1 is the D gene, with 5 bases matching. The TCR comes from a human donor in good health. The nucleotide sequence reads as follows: TGCAGTGCTAGACCCCTCCCGAGGGGCGGTATTCAGCCCCAGCATTTT. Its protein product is CSARPLPRGGIQPQHF.